This T cell receptor (beta chain) was sequenced for a study of T cell repertoires in cytomegalovirus infection. Study as a whole: Through public TCR beta signatures, both CMV infection and matching HLA type were indicated.

One entry per CDR3 protein results from TCRdb running MiXCR on the reads. In the table there are fewer than 400,000 distinct CDR3 sequences, 15% to 20% of which are singletons. This clonotype was observed many times. Its specificity is not known. Per germline, CDR1 MNHNS and CDR2 SASEGT. With 5 bases removed from V and 0 bases from J, the gap between germline ends came to 15 bases. The CDR3 runs 16 residues. Study observations and caveats: Dominant in the ex vivo response were TCR beta clonotypes restricted by HLA-C and specific for CMV. Identification of carriers of CMV plus the relevant HLA was achieved through cumulative public TCR beta family frequency.

Sequences were obtained from PBMCs. The source is a human donor in good health (CMV status not recorded). Some clones in this sample may be carry-over from other donors' samples. The J gene is TRBJ2-3, the V gene TRBV6-1, with no clear D. The CDR3 nucleotides are TGTGCCAGCAGTCGAAACCTAAAGGGTAGCACAGATACGCAGTATTTT. Protein: CASSRNLKGSTDTQYF.